The TCR beta chain described here comes from a study of cytomegalovirus exposure and HLA in healthy donors. Study overall: One earlier analysis, a look at roughly 180 million T cells, found some 110 million unique TCR beta sequences. The study, taken as a whole, reports: Some V segments could not be told apart, so they were left out, TRBV6-2 and TRBV6-3 among them. Presence/absence analyses assumed roughly uniform sequencing depth across donors, which may not hold.

Both 60 Vbeta primers and 13 Jbeta primers went into the PCR. Using immunoSEQ multiplex PCR, the repertoire was profiled, and TCRdb retains in-frame clones only, with some absent. The sample has fewer than 100,000 clones. V was shortened by 1 base and J by 5 bases, with 10 bases between the two germline ends. This CDR3 has 15 residues. Germline values: CDR1 SGDLS, CDR2 YYNGEE. The donors comprised healthy bone marrow donors. In regard to this clone: Its antigen is undetermined.

The origin of this receptor is a man aged 18 to 30 in good health and CMV-seropositive. Sequenced material: PBMCs. The chain joins TRBV9 to TRBJ1-6; D perhaps matches TRBD1 (5 bases). This chain's CDR3 is CASSVMGGNNSPLHF. The CDR3 DNA reads TGTGCCAGCAGCGTAATGGGGGGTAATAATTCACCCCTCCACTTT.